This T cell receptor beta chain was retrieved from a study of human T cells and chemical hapten exposure. Study context: Patch testing placed 0.01% DPC on the upper back, with readings at 6 days.

CDR1 and CDR2 from the germline V gene are SEHNR and FQNEAQ (reference sequence). This CDR3 spans 13 amino acids. Trimming cost V 2 bases and J 8 bases, with 9 bases left between them. As to time point: pre-sensitization, week 0. The treatment was: therapeutic diphenylcyclopropenone sensitization with weekly scalp DPC. The drawing of blood occurred before each patch test was applied. The total RNA was obtained from whole blood that was not fractionated. Unique molecular identifiers were attached to individual cDNA molecules within the library. TCRdb reprocessed the RACE reads with MiXCR, giving one entry per CDR3 protein. Among some 45,000 distinct CDR3 sequences, approximately 13% were seen once, and the ten largest hold about 6%.

The material was whole blood, obtained in connection with sensitization to the hapten diphenylcyclopropenone (DPC). This TCR derives from a woman aged 25 to 39 with alopecia areata. Some clones in this sample may be carry-over from other donors' samples. The V and J genes are TRBV7-9 and TRBJ1-4, with D perhaps TRBD1 (6 bases). CDR3 region: CASSLTGPEKLFF. CDR3 coding DNA: TGTGCCAGCAGCTTAACAGGGCCCGAAAAACTGTTTTTT.